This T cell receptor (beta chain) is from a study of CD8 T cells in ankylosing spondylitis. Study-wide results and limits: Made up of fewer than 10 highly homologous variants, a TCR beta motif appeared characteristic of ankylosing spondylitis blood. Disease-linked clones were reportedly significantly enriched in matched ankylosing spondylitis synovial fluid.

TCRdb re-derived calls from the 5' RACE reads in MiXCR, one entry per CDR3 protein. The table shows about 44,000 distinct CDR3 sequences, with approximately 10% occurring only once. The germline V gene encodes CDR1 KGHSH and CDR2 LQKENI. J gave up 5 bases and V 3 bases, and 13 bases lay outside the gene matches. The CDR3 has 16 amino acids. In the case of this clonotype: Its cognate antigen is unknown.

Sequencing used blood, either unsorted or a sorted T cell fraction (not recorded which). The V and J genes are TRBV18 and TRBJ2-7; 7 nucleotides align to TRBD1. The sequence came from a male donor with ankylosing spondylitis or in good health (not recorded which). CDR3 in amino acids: CASSPAVTGTYHEQYF. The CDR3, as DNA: TGTGCCAGCTCACCGGCCGTGACAGGGACGTACCACGAGCAGTACTTC.